This T cell receptor beta chain was identified during a study of T cell changes during pregnancy in multiple sclerosis. TCRdb's copy holds only in-frame clones and misses some; the assay was immunoSEQ multiplex PCR. The sample lists roughly 60,000 clones; over 85% were seen once. This clone appeared a single time. Germline V lookup: CDR1 SNHLY, CDR2 FYNNEI. The ends lost 1 base at V and 5 bases at J; junction bases unmatched: 7. The CDR3 consists of 15 residues. This chain uses TRBV2 with TRBJ2-5, with TRBD1 matching over 7 bases. This TCR came from a female donor with multiple sclerosis, enrolled in a pregnancy study. The input for sequencing was peripheral blood, taken in the second trimester of pregnancy. The CDR3 region has the DNA TGTGCCAGCAGTGAAGGACAGGGTCCGTGGGAGACCCAGTACTTC. Its translation is CASSEGQGPWETQYF.